This TCR beta chain originates from a study of blood T cell repertoires in COVID-19. The count of this clone is one. The CDR3 consists of 13 residues. In germline, CDR1 is LGHDT, CDR2 YNNKEL (reference sequence). V was shortened by 1 base and J by 6 bases, with 9 bases between the two germline ends. Sequencing was performed with immunoSEQ multiplex PCR; in TCRdb, only in-frame clones are kept and a portion is missing. The sample carries about 220,000 clones, around 84% recorded once. The V gene is TRBV3-1 (or the pseudogene TRBV3-2), the J gene TRBJ1-2, with D unresolved. Sequencing used peripheral blood. This sequence originates from a man younger than 40 with active or convalescent COVID-19. In DNA form, the CDR3 reads TGTGCCAGCAGCCAAGTTGGCGGGAATGGCTACACCTTC. Translating gives CASSQVGGNGYTF.